This entry is about one T cell receptor (beta chain). V lost 3 bases, J lost 2 bases, and 13 bases lay in between. There are 14 residues in the CDR3. The V gene's germline CDR1 is SQVTM and CDR2 ANQGSEA. The record originates from a study of blood T cell repertoires in COVID-19. Method: immunoSEQ multiplex PCR; TCRdb's copy keeps in-frame clones and lacks some. This table holds 250,000 to 300,000 clones, about 90% found once. The sample comprised peripheral blood. The chain is built from TRBV29-1 and TRBJ1-1; D may be TRBD1 (6 bases). The clonotype was recovered from a woman aged 70-85 years with COVID-19, enrolled during active disease. The CDR3 DNA is TGCAGCGTTGATAACCCAGGGGATAACACTGAAGCTTTCTTT. Encoded protein: CSVDNPGDNTEAFF.